The 20 T cell receptor beta chains listed next were all sequenced from one sample in a study of tumor-infiltrating lymphocytes in localized non-small cell lung cancer. Data came from immunoSEQ multiplex PCR; TCRdb stores just in-frame clones and leaves some out. The sample has about 18,000 clones; 65% to 85% are singletons. Sequenced sample: lung tumor tissue. These receptors originate from a human donor with non-small cell lung cancer.

The gene calls are TRBV18 and TRBJ2-7, with D perhaps matching TRBD2 (5 bases). Germline V gives CDR1 KGHSH, CDR2 LQKENI. Trimming removed 0 bases from V and 6 bases from J, with 18 bases in between. The CDR3 totals 16 residues. The CDR3 sequence: CASSPPRTGSSVEQYF. The CDR3, as DNA: TGTGCCAGCTCACCACCTAGGACGGGAAGTTCAGTCGAGCAGTACTTC.

This clone was seen only a few times. V usage is TRBV2 and J usage is TRBJ1-2; D not resolved. This CDR3 has 13 amino acids. The germline gives CDR1 SNHLY, CDR2 FYNNEI. Trimming cost V 0 bases and J 7 bases, with 9 bases left between them. CDR3 sequence reads: CASSEAGIGGYTF. CDR3 nucleotides: TGTGCCAGCAGTGAAGCGGGGATCGGTGGCTACACCTTC.

J is TRBJ2-1 and V is TRBV19; the D is unclear. The CDR3 is made up of 15 amino acids. The germline V gene encodes CDR1 LNHDA and CDR2 SQIVND (reference sequence). Trimming removed 5 bases at V and 3 bases at J, with 14 bases between. For the CDR3, the DNA is TGTGCCAGTAGTCCCTATCAGGCCATCTACAATGAGCAGTTCTTC. Protein product: CASSPYQAIYNEQFF.

This clone was counted between two and nine times. The genes are TRBV2 and TRBJ2-7; 7 positions agree with TRBD1. Germline CDR1 SNHLY, CDR2 FYNNEI. The trim removed 5 bases at V and 7 bases at J, leaving 14 bases unmatched. The CDR3 spans 15 residues. The CDR3 reads CASSPGLQGIGEQYF. The CDR3, as DNA: TGTGCCAGCAGTCCGGGGCTACAGGGGATCGGGGAGCAGTACTTC.

A single count supports this clone. The rearrangement links TRBV6-4 to TRBJ2-3; D remains ambiguous. Germline V gene lookup returns CDR1 MRHNA and CDR2 SNTAGT. The CDR3 runs 15 residues. Trimming pared 0 bases from V and 2 bases from J, leaving 9 bases between. CDR3 sequence (DNA): TGTGCCAGCAGTGACTCAGGCGGAAACACAGATACGCAGTATTTT. This encodes CASSDSGGNTDTQYF.

This clone was seen just once. This CDR3 reads CASSRQGNEKLFF. CDR3 nucleotides: TGTGCCAGCAGCCGACAGGGAAATGAAAAACTGTTTTTT. The chain has TRBV7-6 and TRBJ1-4; TRBD1 aligns across 7 bases. This CDR3 spans 13 amino acids. Per germline, CDR1 SGHVS and CDR2 FNYEAQ. The trim removed 5 bases at V and 5 bases at J, leaving 2 bases unmatched.

The chain carries TRBV2 and TRBJ1-5; a weak D match, TRBD1 (5 bases). The CDR3 runs to 13 residues. V was clipped by 7 bases and J by 5 bases, with 12 bases between them. The germline V gene has CDR1 SNHLY and CDR2 FYNNEI. In DNA form, the CDR3 reads TGTGCCAGCAATCGAGAAGGGGATCAGCCCCAGCATTTT. As protein: CASNREGDQPQHF.

This rearrangement joins TRBV5-7 to TRBJ2-7; D gene ambiguous. TRBV5-7 is an ORF, and what it does is uncertain. V was shortened by 2 bases and J by 2 bases, with 8 bases between the two germline ends. CDR3 length equals 13 residues. CDR3 loop: CASSFSVPYEQYF. In DNA form, the CDR3 reads TGTGCCAGCAGCTTCTCGGTCCCCTACGAGCAGTACTTC.

This clone was seen a few times. The chain combines TRBV7-2 with TRBJ2-1; 11 positions agree with TRBD2. CDR3 length equals 17 residues. The V segment lost 3 bases and the J segment 9 bases; nucleotides outside the gene matches: 13. Germline CDR1 and CDR2: SGHTA and FQGNSA. CDR3 loop: CASSFKLAGVSGGEQFF. The CDR3 nucleotides are TGTGCCAGCAGCTTTAAACTAGCGGGAGTTTCTGGAGGTGAGCAGTTCTTC.

This clone was counted between two and nine times. This chain connects TRBV5-5 to TRBJ2-7; tentatively, D is TRBD2 (6 bases). The CDR3 has 14 residues. Germline V gives CDR1 SGHKS, CDR2 YYEKEE (reference sequence). Trimming took off 1 base at V and 4 bases at J, with 12 bases between the two ends. In DNA form, the CDR3 reads TGTGCCAGCAGCTTGTTGGGACTTCCATACGAGCAGTACTTC. Translating it yields CASSLLGLPYEQYF. Complete variable domain (other parts from reference TRBV5-5 and TRBJ2-7): DAGVTQSPTHLIKTRGQQVTLRCSPISGHKSVSWYQQVLGQGPQFIFQYYEKEERGRGNFPDRFSARQFPNYSSELNVNALLLGDSALYLCASSLLGLPYEQYFGPGTRLTVT.

This clone appeared once. The V and J genes are TRBV7-3 and TRBJ1-2; weak D call: TRBD1 (5 bases). The CDR3 has 14 residues. Germline assignment: CDR1 SGHTA and CDR2 FQGTGA. V gave up 5 bases and J gave up 1 base, with 11 bases separating them. The CDR3 DNA reads as TGTGCCAGCAGCCAAGCGGGGGGTAACTATGGCTACACCTTC. Its translation: CASSQAGGNYGYTF.

V usage is TRBV11-1 and J usage is TRBJ1-1, with D maybe TRBD1 (5 bases). Trimming left V 0 bases short and J 0 bases short, with 14 bases between. From germline, CDR1 is SGHAT and CDR2 FQDESV (reference sequence). The CDR3 covers 17 residues. CDR3 sequence: CASSLALGQNMNTEAFF. The CDR3 nucleotides read TGTGCCAGCAGCTTAGCGCTCGGACAAAACATGAACACTGAAGCTTTCTTT.

The chain joins TRBV7-2 to TRBJ2-3; 11 nucleotides line up with TRBD2. V trimming: 4 bases; J trimming: 3 bases; junction bases outside the gene matches: 6. CDR3 size: 16 residues. Germline-derived CDR1 and CDR2 are SGHTA and FQGNSA. The CDR3 sequence: CASSSSSGGTTDTQYF. The CDR3 DNA reads TGTGCCAGCAGCTCATCTAGCGGGGGGACAACAGATACGCAGTATTTT.

The chain recombines TRBV3-2 with TRBJ2-7. TRBV3-2 is a pseudogene locus. The length of the CDR3 is 8 residues. The CDR3 is CASSEQYF. CDR3 coding DNA: TGTGCCAGCTCCGAGCAGTACTTC.

This sequence joins TRBV7-9 and TRBJ2-7; 12 nucleotides line up with TRBD2. Trimming cost V 5 bases and J 5 bases; bases outside gene matches: 7. This CDR3 has 15 amino acids. From germline, CDR1 is SEHNR and CDR2 FQNEAQ (reference sequence). CDR3 residues: CASSLTSGRSNEQYF. The CDR3 DNA reads TGTGCCAGCAGCCTGACTAGCGGGAGATCCAACGAGCAGTACTTC.

The CDR3 sequence: CASSSPGVVYGYTF. CDR3 in DNA: TGCGCCAGCAGCTCCCCAGGGGTGGTCTATGGCTACACCTTC. This chain joins TRBV5-1 and TRBJ1-2; a weak D match, TRBD1 (6 bases). Trimming removed 3 bases at V and 4 bases at J, with 13 bases between. This CDR3 spans 14 amino acids. CDR1 is SGHRS, CDR2 YFSETQ, per germline.

DNA of the CDR3: TGTGCCAGCAGCCAAACAGGGGTTGGCACTGAAGCTTTCTTT. It codes for CASSQTGVGTEAFF. The J gene is TRBJ1-1, the V gene TRBV4-2, with 7 bases that match TRBD1. The CDR3 has 14 residues. The germline CDR1 and CDR2 sequences are LGHNA and YNFKEQ. The V gene end was trimmed by 2 bases and the J gene end by 4 bases; junction bases not matched to a gene: 4.

This chain links TRBV6-5 with TRBJ1-5, with 9 bases that match TRBD1. The CDR3 has 14 residues. Unmatched junction bases numbered 9, after V lost 6 bases and J lost 9 bases. The germline gives CDR1 MNHEY, CDR2 SVGAGI. CDR3 coding DNA: TGTGCCAGCAGCACGGACAGGGGCCTAGGGCCCCAGCATTTT. Encoded protein: CASSTDRGLGPQHF.

The genes are TRBV7-9 and TRBJ2-3; perhaps D is TRBD1 or TRBD2 (6 bases each). The germline V gene encodes CDR1 SEHNR and CDR2 FQNEAQ (reference sequence). The CDR3 has 13 residues. V was cut by 4 bases and J by 4 bases, with 9 bases left in between. This chain's CDR3 is CASSSRGPDTQYF. In DNA, the CDR3 is TGTGCCAGCAGCTCTCGGGGGCCAGATACGCAGTATTTT.

The chain recombines TRBV18 with TRBJ1-2; no definite D call. The CDR3 runs 13 residues. V lost 2 bases, J lost 7 bases, and 11 bases lay in between. CDR1 is KGHSH and CDR2 is LQKENI in the germline V gene. In nucleotides, the CDR3 is TGTGCCAGCTCACCATCGAAAAAAGCTGGCTACACCTTC. It is translated as CASSPSKKAGYTF.